Shown below are 23 T cell receptor beta chains from a single sample sequenced in a study of blood T cell repertoires in COVID-19. Some clones are missing from TCRdb's copy, which holds only in-frame ones; the method was immunoSEQ multiplex PCR. This table has roughly 300,000 clones, 75% to 95% appearing once. What was sequenced was peripheral blood. The receptors here all came from a woman between 25 and 40 years old with COVID-19, enrolled during active disease.

This sequence joins TRBV19 and TRBJ2-7; 11 bases agree with TRBD1. The CDR3 contains 14 residues. Germline V gene lookup returns CDR1 LNHDA and CDR2 SQIVND (reference sequence). The trim removed 3 bases at V and 6 bases at J, leaving 4 bases unmatched. The chain's CDR3 is CASSIGTGGGEQYF. The CDR3 DNA reads TGTGCCAGTAGTATCGGGACAGGGGGTGGCGAGCAGTACTTC.

About this clone: The junction differs from germline at one of its ends, possibly a read error. V gene TRBV13 combines with J gene TRBJ1-2, with TRBD1 matching over 8 bases. This CDR3 spans 13 amino acids. Germline V gives CDR1 PRHDT, CDR2 FYEKMQ (reference sequence). CDR3 sequence (DNA): TGTGCCAGCAGCTCTGGACAGGGCCCTTCAAGGGGGTTC. The encoded protein is CASSSGQGPSRGF.

Turning to this clone: Within the sample, other DNA sequences also encode this same CDR3. The chain recombines TRBV5-1 with TRBJ2-3; 8 bases are shared with TRBD1. Per the germline V gene, CDR1 is SGHRS and CDR2 is YFSETQ. V dropped 7 bases and J dropped 3; count of bases not matched to a gene: 7. This CDR3 region has 14 residues. CDR3 loop: CASRQGPSTDTQYF. Here the CDR3 DNA reads TGCGCCAGCCGACAGGGGCCTTCAACAGATACGCAGTATTTT.

This sequence joins TRBV6-5 and TRBJ1-2; TRBD1 matches 7 bases. CDR1 MNHEY and CDR2 SVGAGI come from the germline V gene. V was clipped by 5 bases and J by 6 bases; unmatched bases: 12. This CDR3 region has 15 residues. The CDR3 sequence: CASSPSRGRSNGYTF. The DNA of the CDR3 is TGTGCCAGCAGTCCCTCCAGGGGGAGAAGCAATGGCTACACCTTC.

The chain is built from TRBV5-6 and TRBJ2-7; 7 nucleotides match TRBD2. Per the germline V gene, CDR1 is SGHDT and CDR2 is YYEEEE. This CDR3 is built from 16 residues. Unmatched junction bases numbered 9, after V lost 1 base and J lost 2 bases. CDR3 residues: CASSLFIRGSPYEQYF. The CDR3 nucleotides are TGTGCCAGCAGCTTGTTCATCCGCGGGAGTCCCTACGAGCAGTACTTC.

The chain has TRBV30 and TRBJ2-4; TRBD2 might be the D (5 bases). Germline V gene data show CDR1 as GTSNPN and CDR2 as SVGIG (reference sequence). This CDR3 is built from 16 residues. Trimming stripped 5 bases from V and 0 bases from J, with 17 bases between. This chain's CDR3 is CAWGIEGILAKNIQYF. The CDR3 nucleotides read TGTGCCTGGGGGATCGAGGGCATCCTAGCCAAAAACATTCAGTACTTC.

V is TRBV28 and J is TRBJ1-1; no clear D gene. Germline values: CDR1 MDHEN, CDR2 SYDVKM. CDR3 length equals 13 residues. Trimming removed 3 bases from V and 8 bases from J, with 13 bases in between. The CDR3 bases are TGTGCCAGCAGTTTTTTTGCGGCGGAGGAAGCTTTCTTT. Translated, it gives CASSFFAAEEAFF.

The chain couples TRBV20-1 to TRBJ2-3, with TRBD2 matching over 9 bases. J gave up 0 bases and V 3 bases, and 1 base lay outside the gene matches. This CDR3 is 14 amino acids long. Germline V gene lookup returns CDR1 DFQATT and CDR2 SNEGSKA (reference sequence). Here the CDR3 DNA reads TGCAGTGCTAGTCTAGCGGGGAGCACAGATACGCAGTATTTT. It translates to CSASLAGSTDTQYF.

This clone has just one count. The chain employs TRBV28 and TRBJ1-1; a possible D gene is TRBD1 (5 bases). Germline V lookup: CDR1 MDHEN, CDR2 SYDVKM. This CDR3 region has 12 residues. Trimming stripped 6 bases from V and 5 bases from J, with 10 bases between. The DNA of the CDR3 is TGTGCCAGCAGCCTGCAGGGTACTGAAGCTTTCTTT. It is translated as CASSLQGTEAFF.

The chain has TRBV5-4 and TRBJ2-3, with TRBD1 matching 7 bases. After removal of 4 bases from V and 2 bases from J, the junction contained 7 bases not matched to a gene. Germline CDR1 and CDR2: SGHNT and YYREEE (reference sequence). CDR3 length: 15 amino acids. The CDR3 sequence: CASSPRDSITDTQYF. In DNA, the CDR3 is TGTGCCAGCAGCCCACGGGACAGCATCACAGATACGCAGTATTTT.

In the case of this clone: Other DNA sequences in this sample translate to the same CDR3. The V call is TRBV9, the J call TRBJ1-1; tentative D call: TRBD1 (5 bases). CDR3 length equals 14 residues. CDR1 and CDR2 (germline): SGDLS, YYNGEE. The V gene lost 0 bases and the J gene lost 0 bases, with 6 bases spanning the gap. CDR3 protein: CASSVGQMNTEAFF. The CDR3, as DNA: TGTGCCAGCAGCGTAGGACAGATGAACACTGAAGCTTTCTTT. The whole variable domain, remainder taken from reference TRBV9 and TRBJ1-1, is DSGVTQTPKHLITATGQRVTLRCSPRSGDLSVYWYQQSLDQGLQFLIQYYNGEERAKGNILERFSAQQFPDLHSELNLSSLELGDSALYFCASSVGQMNTEAFFGQGTRLTVV.

This chain joins TRBV28 and TRBJ2-7; 7 positions match TRBD1. There are 15 residues in the CDR3. From germline, CDR1 is MDHEN and CDR2 SYDVKM. The V gene end was trimmed by 3 bases and the J gene end by 3 bases; junction bases not matched to a gene: 8. The CDR3 loop reads CASSFGQETFYEQYF. CDR3 DNA: TGTGCCAGCAGTTTTGGACAGGAGACATTCTACGAGCAGTACTTC.

This CDR3 is CALAQGRGQPQHF. CDR3 nucleotide sequence: TGTGCCCTCGCACAGGGGCGGGGACAGCCCCAGCATTTT. The chain employs TRBV30 and TRBJ1-5, with 7 bases identical to TRBD1. The CDR3 has 13 residues. Germline CDR1 is GTSNPN and CDR2 is SVGIG (reference sequence). V lost 8 bases to trimming and J lost 7 bases; unmatched junction nucleotides: 11.

The gene calls are TRBV6-4 and TRBJ1-2; TRBD1 matches 9 bases. The V gene end was trimmed by 6 bases and the J gene end by 2 bases; junction bases not matched to a gene: 7. In germline, CDR1 is MRHNA, CDR2 SNTAGT. This CDR3 is built from 15 residues. The CDR3 sequence is CASSHDRGWNYGYTF. CDR3 DNA sequence: TGTGCCAGCAGCCACGACAGGGGGTGGAACTATGGCTACACCTTC.

The gene calls are TRBV5-1 and TRBJ2-3; TRBD2 aligns across 10 bases. The germline gives CDR1 SGHRS, CDR2 YFSETQ. V lost 4 bases to trimming and J lost 4 bases; unmatched junction nucleotides: 6. The CDR3 is made up of 15 amino acids. Written as DNA, the CDR3 is TGCGCCAGCAGCCTAGCGGGAGTGTTCGCAGATACGCAGTATTTT. Translated, it gives CASSLAGVFADTQYF.

This clone was observed a handful of times. The rearrangement uses TRBV5-4 and TRBJ1-6, with D tentatively TRBD1 (6 bases). CDR1 SGHNT and CDR2 YYREEE come from the germline V gene (reference sequence). The V end lost 4 bases, the J end lost 6 bases, and 17 bases lay between the germline ends. The CDR3 has 16 amino acids. CDR3 amino acids: CASSPDRNLRNSPLHF. In DNA form, the CDR3 reads TGTGCCAGCAGCCCCGACAGGAATCTGCGTAATTCACCCCTCCACTTT.

The chain employs TRBV18 and TRBJ2-7; D not certain. The CDR3 has 13 residues. CDR1 and CDR2 (germline): KGHSH, LQKENI. V lost 2 bases to trimming and J lost 0 bases, with 5 bases between them. CDR3 protein: CASSPSFSYEQYF. CDR3 DNA: TGTGCCAGCTCACCATCATTCTCCTACGAGCAGTACTTC.

The genes are TRBV4-3 and TRBJ2-2; D unresolved. The CDR3 consists of 14 residues. The germline V and J ends were trimmed by 0 bases and 5 bases, with 7 bases remaining between them. The germline V gene has CDR1 LGHNA and CDR2 YSLEER. The chain's CDR3 is CASSQEGETGELFF. CDR3 sequence (DNA): TGCGCCAGCAGCCAAGAAGGAGAAACCGGGGAGCTGTTTTTT.

This sequence joins TRBV3-1 (or the pseudogene TRBV3-2) and TRBJ2-5; D not certain. The germline V gene encodes CDR1 LGHDT and CDR2 YNNKEL (reference sequence). This CDR3 is 15 amino acids long. V lost 0 bases, J lost 5 bases, and 13 bases lay in between. The CDR3 DNA sequence: TGTGCCAGCAGCCAAGAGGAGAGTACGGTGGAGACCCAGTACTTC. Protein sequence: CASSQEESTVETQYF.

The genes are TRBV9 and TRBJ2-3; the match to TRBD2 covers 7 bases. CDR1 and CDR2 (germline): SGDLS, YYNGEE. This CDR3 comprises 16 residues. With V trimmed by 0 bases and J by 5 bases, 9 bases remained unmatched. CDR3 loop: CASSVGGSPYVDTQYF. CDR3 coding DNA: TGTGCCAGCAGCGTAGGCGGGAGCCCCTATGTAGATACGCAGTATTTT.

This chain joins TRBV18 and TRBJ1-4, with 8 bases that match TRBD1. The length of the CDR3 is 16 residues. The junction had 10 bases not matched to a gene; V was cut back by 4 bases and J by 6 bases. The germline V gene has CDR1 KGHSH and CDR2 LQKENI. CDR3 loop: CASSLRQGRDDEKLFF. Written as DNA, the CDR3 is TGTGCCAGCTCACTACGACAGGGGAGGGATGATGAAAAACTGTTTTTT.

This clone was seen only a few times. The V gene is TRBV7-9, the J gene TRBJ1-6, with D possibly being TRBD1 (5 bases). V shed 6 bases and J shed 6 bases, with 15 bases lying between them. Germline-derived CDR1 and CDR2 are SEHNR and FQNEAQ (reference sequence). This CDR3 comprises 15 residues. CDR3 sequence reads: CASRVEGLSNSPLHF. CDR3 nucleotide sequence: TGTGCCAGCAGGGTGGAGGGACTTAGTAATTCACCCCTCCACTTT.

In DNA form, the CDR3 reads TGTGCCAGTAGTATGGACAGCTTGGACACCGGGGAGCTGTTTTTT. This gives the protein CASSMDSLDTGELFF. V and J are TRBV19 and TRBJ2-2; D might be TRBD1 (6 bases). Trimming cost V 3 bases and J 3 bases, with 11 bases left between them. CDR3 length equals 15 residues. Looked up from germline, CDR1 is LNHDA and CDR2 is SQIVND (reference sequence). Full variable domain (missing parts from reference TRBV19 and TRBJ2-2): DGGITQSPKYLFRKEGQNVTLSCEQNLNHDAMYWYRQDPGQGLRLIYYSQIVNDFQKGDIAEGYSVSREKKESFPLTVTSAQKNPTAFYLCASSMDSLDTGELFFGEGSRLTVL.